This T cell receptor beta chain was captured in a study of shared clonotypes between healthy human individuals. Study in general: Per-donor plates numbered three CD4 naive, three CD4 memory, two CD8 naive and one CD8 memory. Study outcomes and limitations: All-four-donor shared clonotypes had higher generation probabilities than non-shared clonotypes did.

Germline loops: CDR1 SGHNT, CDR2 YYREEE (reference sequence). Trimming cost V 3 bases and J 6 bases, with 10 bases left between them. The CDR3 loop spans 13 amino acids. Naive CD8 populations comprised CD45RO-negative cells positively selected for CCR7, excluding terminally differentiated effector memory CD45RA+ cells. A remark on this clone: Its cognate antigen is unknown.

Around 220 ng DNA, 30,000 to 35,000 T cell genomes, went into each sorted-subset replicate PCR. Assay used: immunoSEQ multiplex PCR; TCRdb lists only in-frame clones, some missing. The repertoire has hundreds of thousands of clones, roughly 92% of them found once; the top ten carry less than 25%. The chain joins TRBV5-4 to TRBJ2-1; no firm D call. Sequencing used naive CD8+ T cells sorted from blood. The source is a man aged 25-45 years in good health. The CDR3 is CASSSPQRNEQFF. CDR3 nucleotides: TGTGCCAGCAGCTCCCCCCAGCGCAATGAGCAGTTCTTC.